This T cell receptor (beta chain) stems from a study of cytomegalovirus exposure and HLA in healthy donors. Overall study findings and caveats: The majority of TCR sequences were rare, yet some public TCRs appeared in many donors. The classifier reportedly diagnosed cytomegalovirus status with high specificity and sensitivity. A later analysis by the authors found several of the most significant clusters apparently linked to common viral pathogens.

The study ran its PCR with 60 Vbeta and 13 Jbeta primers. Assay used: immunoSEQ multiplex PCR; TCRdb lists only in-frame clones, some missing. Among 150,000 to 200,000 clones listed, roughly 85% were seen once. Comment on this clone: The antigen remains undetermined.

V lost 0 bases, J lost 5 bases, and 12 bases lay in between. CDR3 length: 14 residues. The germline V gene encodes CDR1 SGHRS and CDR2 YFSETQ. The chain has TRBV5-1 and TRBJ2-7; perhaps TRBD2 as D (5 bases). The origin of this receptor is a woman aged 40 to 50 in good health and CMV-seronegative. Material for sequencing was PBMCs. The CDR3 protein is CASSLGGFLDEQYF. The CDR3 DNA sequence: TGCGCCAGCAGCTTGGGAGGGTTCCTCGACGAGCAGTACTTC. The variable domain in full, with the rest retrieved from reference TRBV5-1 and TRBJ2-7, is KAGVTQTPRYLIKTRGQQVTLSCSPISGHRSVSWYQQTPGQGLQFLFEYFSETQRNKGNFPGRFSGRQFSNSRSEMNVSTLELGDSALYLCASSLGGFLDEQYFGPGTRLTVT.